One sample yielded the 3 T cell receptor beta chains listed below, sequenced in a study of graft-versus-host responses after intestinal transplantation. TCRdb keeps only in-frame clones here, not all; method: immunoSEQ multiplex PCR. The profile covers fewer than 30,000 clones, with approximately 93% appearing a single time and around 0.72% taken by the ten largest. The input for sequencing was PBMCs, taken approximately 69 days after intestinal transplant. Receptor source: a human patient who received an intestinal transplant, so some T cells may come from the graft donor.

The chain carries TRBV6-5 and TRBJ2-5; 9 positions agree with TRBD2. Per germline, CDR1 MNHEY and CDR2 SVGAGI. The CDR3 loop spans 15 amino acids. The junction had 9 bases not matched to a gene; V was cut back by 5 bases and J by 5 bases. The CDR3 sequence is CASSILLAGPETQYF. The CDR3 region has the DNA TGTGCCAGCAGTATTCTCCTAGCGGGGCCGGAGACCCAGTACTTC.

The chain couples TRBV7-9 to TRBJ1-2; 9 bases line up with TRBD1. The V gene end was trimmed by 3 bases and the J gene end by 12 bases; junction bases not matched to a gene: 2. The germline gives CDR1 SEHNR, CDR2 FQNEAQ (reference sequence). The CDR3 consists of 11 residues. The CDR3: CASSLDRGHTF. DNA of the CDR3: TGTGCCAGCAGCTTGGACAGGGGCCACACCTTC.

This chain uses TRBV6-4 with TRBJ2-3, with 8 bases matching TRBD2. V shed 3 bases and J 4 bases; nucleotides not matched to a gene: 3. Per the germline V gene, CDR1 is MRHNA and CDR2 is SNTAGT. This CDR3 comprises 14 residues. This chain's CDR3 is CASSEAGGADTQYF. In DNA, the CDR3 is TGTGCCAGCAGTGAAGCCGGGGGGGCAGATACGCAGTATTTT.